This T cell receptor (beta chain) was found in a study of vaccination effects on CD4 cells after COVID-19 (dated by TCRdb to 2022 to 2024). The study in broad terms: To identify antigen-specific CD4+ T cell clonotypes by their expansion, the ViraFEST assay first stimulated PBMC with viral peptide pools and then applied TCR sequencing. Cultures from other donors in the study were sequenced using the Oncomine TCR Beta short-read assay on an Illumina iSeq 100. The study compared SARS-CoV-2 spike-specific CD4+ TCR repertoires before and after mRNA vaccination in COVID-19 convalescent patients and infection-naive vaccine recipients. Post-vaccine samples across the study were collected a median of 72 days after the second dose, with a range of 14 to 241. Each well held two million PBMC cultured in IMDM containing approximately 5% human AB serum, 8.5 to 10 IU/ml IL-2 and gentamicin, along with 10 ug/ml peptides. A total of 10 COVID-19 convalescent patients and a handful of SARS-CoV-2-naive healthy vaccine recipients were included in the full study. The paper as a whole reports these results and caveats: Both infection-induced and vaccine-induced clones contracted markedly at late post-vaccination timepoints, which is consistent with waning T cell responses. The study was limited by a small number of convalescent patients and lacked early post-infection timepoints. Among healthy vaccine recipients, nearly all vaccine-induced clones were SARS-CoV-2 mono-reactive, and just 1 of 255 was cross-reactive with common cold coronaviruses.

Library preparation used the immunoSEQ multiplex PCR assay. DNA from the cultured, isolated CD4+ T cells was subjected to TCR beta CDR3 sequencing. Turning to the authors' computational methods: Non-productive TCR sequences were removed and reads were trimmed to the CDR3 region, keeping CDR3s of at least 7 amino acids. The MANAFEST web app was used to pick out antigen-specific clonotypes by comparing their expansion in peptide wells with that in reference cultures. For clones to be considered positive, expansion at FDR<0.05 versus reference and all other wells, an odds ratio above 5, and a frequency above 0.1% in two replicate wells were required. A clonotype was called cross-reactive if it was significantly expanded both in SARS-CoV-2 spike wells and in at least one common cold coronavirus spike condition. CDR3 similarity was assessed by Levenshtein distance with the stringdist R package, and unrooted trees were built with ape in R 3.6.1. TCRdb took over this immuneACCESS table, retaining in-frame rearrangements with V and J assigned. Such tables are incomplete; in checked studies, under half of the missing clones stem from an unresolved V gene, and the remainder is unexplained. D and trimming come from the DNA, and the V and J calls and clone size come from that table. In this sample the table shows about 73,000 clones, around 69% of which occur a single time. The ten top clones hold approximately 2% of the sample.

Concerning this clone: Its antigen is currently not known. No much larger clone is present one base from it, and per-base qualities are unavailable.

After around eleven days of culture, CD4+ T cells were isolated with the EasySep CD4+ T cell isolation kit. Each participant received two doses of an mRNA SARS-CoV-2 vaccine, either BNT162b2 or mRNA-1273. Healthy vaccine recipients had no prior SARS-CoV-2 infection, confirmed by negative nucleocapsid antibodies before and after vaccination. Half of the culture medium was replaced with fresh IL-2-containing medium on days 3 and 7. Each peptide stimulation condition was cultured in triplicate wells unless otherwise noted. Using Ficoll-Paque Plus gradient centrifugation, PBMC were separated from whole blood and then either used fresh or cryopreserved at -140C. The QIAamp micro DNA kit was used to extract genomic DNA from the cultured CD4+ T cells. CDR1 and CDR2 are drawn from the germline V gene: MNHNS, SASEGT. The germline V end is reduced by 1 base and the J end by 1 base; junction bases left unmatched: 2. Inclusive of the bounding cysteine and phenylalanine, the CDR3 is 16 residues long. Just the 48-base CDR3 DNA is kept, in frame starting at base 1.

The sequence was obtained from a human donor who received a COVID-19 vaccine. The sequence is built from TRBV6-1 and TRBJ1-1; TRBD1 aligns with 11 central bases. The material sequenced was CD4+ T cells from PBMCs cultured without peptide, taken after COVID-19 vaccination. The DNA sequence is TGTGCCAGCAGTGAAGGGACAGGGGGCGCGAACACTGAAGCTTTCTTT. It translates as CASSEGTGGANTEAFF.